This T cell receptor (beta chain) derives from a study of blood T cell repertoires in COVID-19. About the study: The United States, Italy and Spain provided the acute and convalescent COVID-19 samples.

Trimming stripped 2 bases from V and 0 bases from J, with 5 bases between. Germline-derived CDR1 and CDR2 are SEHNR and FQNEAQ (reference sequence). This CDR3 has 15 residues. Method: immunoSEQ multiplex PCR; TCRdb's copy keeps in-frame clones and lacks some. The sample holds about 190,000 clones, roughly 88% seen once. On this clone: This specimen includes other DNA sequences encoding the same CDR3.

The specimen was peripheral blood. The chain employs TRBV7-9 and TRBJ2-6; D unresolved. The source of this sequence is a woman aged 40 to 50 who had recovered from COVID-19. CDR3 in amino acids: CASSLRVSGANVLTF. The CDR3 bases are TGTGCCAGCAGCTTAAGAGTCTCTGGGGCCAACGTCCTGACTTTC.